These 32 T cell receptor beta chains were all obtained from the same sample, sequenced in a study of blood T cell repertoires in COVID-19. Libraries were prepared by immunoSEQ multiplex PCR; TCRdb keeps only in-frame clonotypes and omits some of them. The table lists about 100,000 clones, approximately 92% of them singletons. Sequencing was done on a sample of peripheral blood. Receptor source: a man aged 50 to 59 with active COVID-19.

This clone was detected a few times. J is TRBJ2-7 and V is TRBV11-3; 8 nucleotides align to TRBD1. Germline CDR1 is SGHNT and CDR2 is YENEEA. Trimming at V came to 2 bases and at J to 0 bases, leaving 3 bases not matched to a gene. This CDR3 has 15 residues. DNA of the CDR3: TGTGCCAGCAGCTTAAGGACAGGGACCTCCTACGAGCAGTACTTC. Translated, it gives CASSLRTGTSYEQYF.

The chain recombines TRBV28 with TRBJ1-1, with D possibly TRBD1 on 6 matching bases. The ends were cut back, 4 bases at V and 1 base at J, with 13 bases in the middle. CDR3 length: 15 residues. Germline V gene sequence: CDR1 MDHEN, CDR2 SYDVKM. The CDR3 loop reads CASSSPRGANTEAFF. In DNA, the CDR3 is TGTGCCAGCAGTTCCCCTCGGGGGGCGAACACTGAAGCTTTCTTT.

The chain is built from TRBV6-5 and TRBJ1-1; D not certain. Germline V gene sequence: CDR1 MNHEY, CDR2 SVGAGI. The V end lost 8 bases, the J end lost 1 base, and 11 bases lay between the germline ends. This CDR3 is 13 amino acids long. Here the CDR3 reads CASQRAGNTEAFF. In DNA form, the CDR3 reads TGTGCCAGCCAGAGGGCCGGGAACACTGAAGCTTTCTTT.

This chain connects TRBV21-1 to TRBJ2-3; TRBD2 reflects the table's D call only, with no check against the DNA. TRBV21-1 is marked as a pseudogene. This CDR3 contains 21 residues. CDR3 bases: TGTGCCAGCAGTTACGACAGGCCCGGGACTAGCGAGATAGAGAACACAGATACGCAGTATTTT. This translates into CASSYDRPGTSEIENTDTQYF.

The chain combines TRBV14 with TRBJ2-1; D is ambiguous. Germline CDR1 is SGHDN and CDR2 is FVKESK. The V and J ends lost 4 bases and 6 bases respectively, with 22 bases between them. The CDR3 consists of 17 residues. The CDR3 region has the DNA TGTGCCAGCAGCCCGCCTTTGACCGGAGCCCGCCTCAATGAGCAGTTCTTC. This translates into CASSPPLTGARLNEQFF.

CDR3 region: CASSDPAPSGRKQETQYF. In DNA, the CDR3 is TGTGCCAGCTCAGACCCCGCCCCTAGCGGGAGGAAGCAAGAGACCCAGTACTTC. The rearrangement uses TRBV2 and TRBJ2-5, with TRBD2 matching over 11 bases. The CDR3 has 18 residues. CDR1 and CDR2 from the germline V gene are SNHLY and FYNNEI. V shed 8 bases, J shed 2 bases, and the junction held 16 bases outside the gene matches.

This chain joins TRBV19 and TRBJ1-2; TRBD1 is a possible D gene (6 bases). The length of the CDR3 is 16 residues. Germline V gene sequence: CDR1 LNHDA, CDR2 SQIVND (reference sequence). The ends were cut back, 3 bases at V and 6 bases at J, with 20 bases in the middle. The chain's CDR3 is CASSILLDSDLNGYTF. DNA of the CDR3: TGTGCCAGTAGTATCCTTTTGGACAGCGATTTGAATGGCTACACCTTC.

This rearrangement joins TRBV11-3 to TRBJ2-5, with D unresolved. Germline CDR1 is SGHNT and CDR2 is YENEEA. CDR3 length: 11 amino acids. V was shortened by 5 bases and J by 3 bases, with 4 bases between the two germline ends. The CDR3 loop is CASSQEETQYF. The CDR3, as DNA: TGTGCCAGCAGCCAGGAAGAGACCCAGTACTTC.

The rearrangement links TRBV27 to TRBJ2-7; 9 bases agree with TRBD2. Losses at the gene ends were 0 bases for V and 3 bases for J; bases not matched to a gene: 3. Germline CDR1 MNHEY, CDR2 SMNVEV (reference sequence). The CDR3 loop spans 15 amino acids. CDR3: CASSLSRGGYYEQYF. The DNA of the CDR3 is TGTGCCAGCAGTTTATCGCGGGGGGGGTACTACGAGCAGTACTTC.

V and J are TRBV2 and TRBJ2-1; 7 bases match TRBD1. This CDR3 comprises 17 residues. V lost 6 bases and J lost 7; bases outside the gene matches: 18. Looked up from germline, CDR1 is SNHLY and CDR2 is FYNNEI. The CDR3 DNA is TGTGCCAGCAGAGAGATGGACAGGACCCCCCCTCGGAATGAGCAGTTCTTC. This codes for CASREMDRTPPRNEQFF.

V usage is TRBV11-2 and J usage is TRBJ1-6; D unclear. This CDR3 spans 14 amino acids. Per germline, CDR1 SGHAT and CDR2 FQNNGV. V lost 4 bases to trimming and J lost 8 bases, with 12 bases between them. This chain's CDR3 is CASSSRSGYSPLHF. In DNA, the CDR3 is TGTGCCAGCAGCTCACGAAGCGGTTATTCACCCCTCCACTTT. Combining the CDR3 with reference TRBV11-2 and TRBJ1-6 gives the whole variable domain EAGVAQSPRYKIIEKRQSVAFWCNPISGHATLYWYQQILGQGPKLLIQFQNNGVVDDSQLPKDRFSAERLKGVDSTLKIQPAKLEDSAVYLCASSSRSGYSPLHFGNGTRLTVT.

The chain uses TRBV28 and TRBJ2-7; 15 nucleotides match TRBD2. CDR1 MDHEN and CDR2 SYDVKM come from the germline V gene. The CDR3 runs 19 residues. Germline trimming cut 4 bases from V and 1 base from J; bases unmatched to any gene: 11. DNA for the CDR3: TGTGCCAGCAGTTCTCCGGGACTAGCGGGAGGCCCCTCTTCCTACGAGCAGTACTTC. Protein: CASSSPGLAGGPSSYEQYF.

This clone occurred once. The chain uses TRBV3-1 (or the pseudogene TRBV3-2) and TRBJ2-1; tentative D call: TRBD2 (6 bases). Trimming shortened V by 6 bases and J by 4 bases, and 10 bases separated the two germline ends. This CDR3 is 13 amino acids long. Per germline, CDR1 LGHDT and CDR2 YNNKEL (reference sequence). CDR3 DNA: TGTGCCAGCAGTCCTAGCGTTTACAATGAGCAGTTCTTC. Protein product: CASSPSVYNEQFF.

V usage is TRBV6-5 and J usage is TRBJ1-1; possibly TRBD1 for D (5 bases). V shed 2 bases and J shed 0 bases, with 10 bases lying between them. CDR1 and CDR2 from the germline V gene are MNHEY and SVGAGI. The CDR3 consists of 15 residues. The DNA for the CDR3 is TGTGCCAGCAGTTACCGAGCAGGGATGAACACTGAAGCTTTCTTT. Protein product: CASSYRAGMNTEAFF.

This chain joins TRBV18 and TRBJ2-5; D uncertain. Trimming took off 6 bases at V and 0 bases at J, with 5 bases between the two ends. Germline lookup yields CDR1 KGHSH and CDR2 LQKENI. CDR3 length: 12 amino acids. In nucleotides, the CDR3 is TGTGCCAGCTCGCAGTACCAAGAGACCCAGTACTTC. This gives the protein CASSQYQETQYF.

V and J are TRBV5-1 and TRBJ2-2; 8 bases line up with TRBD1. The V gene's germline CDR1 is SGHRS and CDR2 YFSETQ. The length of the CDR3 is 15 residues. V was pared by 4 bases and J by 3 bases, with 5 bases of the junction left unmatched. CDR3 amino acids: CASSSRGPHTGELFF. DNA for the CDR3: TGCGCCAGCAGCAGCAGGGGGCCCCACACCGGGGAGCTGTTTTTT.

This clone was seen just once. The chain is built from TRBV27 and TRBJ2-3, with 9 bases lining up with TRBD1. Germline loops: CDR1 MNHEY, CDR2 SMNVEV (reference sequence). V lost 2 bases, J lost 3 bases, and 0 bases stayed unmatched. The CDR3 extends over 14 amino acids. The CDR3, as DNA: TGTGCCAGCAGTTTAGGGACAGGGACAGATACGCAGTATTTT. Translated, it gives CASSLGTGTDTQYF.

This rearrangement joins TRBV2 to TRBJ2-5, with 9 bases identical to TRBD1. The CDR3 is 17 amino acids. Germline V gives CDR1 SNHLY, CDR2 FYNNEI. J was trimmed by 4 bases and V by 7 bases; bases with no gene match: 16. The CDR3 DNA follows: TGTGCCAGCATTGCCCCTCCCAACGACAGGGGGGGAGAGACCCAGTACTTC. Its protein product is CASIAPPNDRGGETQYF.

V usage is TRBV5-1 and J usage is TRBJ2-3, with 11 positions matching TRBD2. Germline trimming cut 5 bases from V and 4 bases from J; bases unmatched to any gene: 3. The CDR3 runs 14 residues. Per the germline V gene, CDR1 is SGHRS and CDR2 is YFSETQ. CDR3 amino acids: CASRLAGVADTQYF. The CDR3 nucleotides read TGCGCCAGCAGACTAGCGGGAGTTGCAGATACGCAGTATTTT.

The gene calls are TRBV10-3 and TRBJ2-1; weak D call: TRBD2 (6 bases). The V gene's germline CDR1 is ENHRY and CDR2 SYGVKD. The length of the CDR3 is 13 residues. Trimming took 11 bases from V and 7 from J, leaving 18 bases between them. The CDR3 is CASNGAGLNEQFF. The CDR3 nucleotides read TGTGCCTCAAACGGGGCGGGGTTGAATGAGCAGTTCTTC.

This chain joins TRBV18 and TRBJ2-7; 11 nucleotides agree with TRBD2. CDR1 is KGHSH and CDR2 is LQKENI in the germline V gene. J lost 2 bases, V lost 3 bases, and 6 bases had no gene match. This CDR3 comprises 16 residues. CDR3 DNA: TGTGCCAGCTCACCTGGTAGCGGGAGGGGGCCCTACGAGCAGTACTTC. Amino acids: CASSPGSGRGPYEQYF.

The chain links TRBV1 to TRBJ2-1; the table gives TRBD1 as D, unverified against the DNA. TRBV1 is termed a pseudogene. The CDR3 spans 13 residues. The CDR3 DNA is TGCACCAGACCGGGACAGGGGGTCAGTGAGCAGTTCTTC. Translating gives CTRPGQGVSEQFF.

V gene TRBV20-1 combines with J gene TRBJ2-1; possible D gene TRBD1, 6 bases. V dropped 5 bases and J dropped 7 bases, with 9 bases sitting between them. CDR1 DFQATT and CDR2 SNEGSKA come from the germline V gene (reference sequence). The CDR3 contains 11 residues. CDR3 in DNA: TGCAGTGCTGAGCAGGGGAATGAGCAGTTCTTC. Amino acids: CSAEQGNEQFF.

The CDR3: CASSEDRGLNEQYF. Written as DNA, the CDR3 is TGTGCCAGCAGTGAAGACAGGGGTCTAAACGAGCAGTACTTC. V and J are TRBV6-1 and TRBJ2-7; 7 bases are shared with TRBD1. J lost 5 bases, V lost 1 base, and 5 bases had no gene match. The CDR3 consists of 14 residues. Germline CDR1 MNHNS, CDR2 SASEGT.

This clone was counted a single time. The chain carries TRBV7-9 and TRBJ2-5; D not certain. Deletions cut 2 bases from V and 5 bases from J, with 6 bases between. The CDR3 has 12 residues. From germline, CDR1 is SEHNR and CDR2 FQNEAQ (reference sequence). The DNA of the CDR3 is TGTGCCAGCAGCTTACACGGGGAGACCCAGTACTTC. Its protein product is CASSLHGETQYF.

The chain couples TRBV13 to TRBJ2-7, with D perhaps TRBD1 (6 bases). Germline V lookup: CDR1 PRHDT, CDR2 FYEKMQ (reference sequence). V dropped 5 bases and J dropped 2 bases, with 13 bases sitting between them. The CDR3 is 14 amino acids. CDR3 in DNA: TGTGCCAGCAGCCGGGACACCGGGACCTACGAGCAGTACTTC. Its protein is CASSRDTGTYEQYF.

The chain links TRBV27 to TRBJ1-1; D perhaps matches TRBD1 (6 bases). The germline V gene has CDR1 MNHEY and CDR2 SMNVEV (reference sequence). This CDR3 has 14 residues. Trimming removed 4 bases from V and 2 bases from J, with 11 bases in between. The CDR3 loop is CASSSGTPNTEAFF. The CDR3 DNA reads as TGTGCCAGCAGTTCCGGGACACCAAACACTGAAGCTTTCTTT.

V and J are TRBV9 and TRBJ2-1; possibly TRBD2 for D (6 bases). V gave up 1 base and J gave up 4 bases, with 18 bases separating them. Germline CDR1 and CDR2: SGDLS and YYNGEE. CDR3 length: 17 residues. This chain's CDR3 is CASSVTGSAVRYNEQFF. The CDR3, as DNA: TGTGCCAGCAGCGTAACCGGGAGTGCTGTTAGGTACAATGAGCAGTTCTTC.

The CDR3 reads CASSPAQGPNEQYF. In nucleotides, the CDR3 is TGTGCCAGCTCACCAGCACAGGGACCCAACGAGCAGTACTTC. This chain connects TRBV18 to TRBJ2-7; D perhaps matches TRBD1 (6 bases). CDR3 length: 14 amino acids. The ends were cut back, 2 bases at V and 5 bases at J, with 13 bases in the middle. Per germline, CDR1 KGHSH and CDR2 LQKENI.

The V and J genes are TRBV11-3 and TRBJ2-3; unclear D gene. Germline V gene data show CDR1 as SGHNT and CDR2 as YENEEA. The V end lost 1 base, the J end lost 4 bases, and 6 bases lay between the germline ends. This CDR3 is 13 amino acids long. As DNA, the CDR3 is TGTGCCAGCAGCTTAGGAGGCGCAGATACGCAGTATTTT. Protein product: CASSLGGADTQYF.

The chain links TRBV7-6 to TRBJ2-2, with 8 bases lining up with TRBD2. The germline CDR1 and CDR2 sequences are SGHVS and FNYEAQ. There are 17 residues in the CDR3. Trimming took 1 base from V and 4 from J; bases not matched to a gene: 8. The CDR3 DNA reads TGTGCCAGCAGCTTAGGATGGGCGGGAGGCAGCACCGGGGAGCTGTTTTTT. Protein product: CASSLGWAGGSTGELFF.

The chain carries TRBV5-6 and TRBJ2-7; D perhaps matches TRBD1 (6 bases). CDR1 and CDR2 (germline): SGHDT, YYEEEE. This CDR3 is built from 14 residues. V lost 4 bases and J lost 0, with 11 bases in between. CDR3 sequence reads: CASSQTTGSYEQYF. The CDR3 region has the DNA TGTGCCAGCAGCCAGACGACAGGCTCCTACGAGCAGTACTTC.